The next 14 T cell receptor beta chains were all read from a single sample in a study of cytomegalovirus exposure and HLA in healthy donors. The PCR used 60 Vbeta and 13 Jbeta primers. The table came from immunoSEQ multiplex PCR; TCRdb's copy has only in-frame clones and leaves some out. The sample holds 150,000 or so clones; about two thirds are singletons and the top ten take 1.5% to 2%. The material sequenced was PBMCs. The receptors were gathered from a woman under 30 in good health and CMV-seronegative.

The chain combines TRBV11-2 with TRBJ1-1; possible D gene TRBD1, 6 bases. Germline-derived CDR1 and CDR2 are SGHAT and FQNNGV. There are 13 residues in the CDR3. V lost 6 bases and J lost 4, with 12 bases in between. Here the CDR3 DNA reads TGTGCCAGCAGACGTAGAGGGGGCACTGAAGCTTTCTTT. Its protein product is CASRRRGGTEAFF.

This rearrangement joins TRBV4-1 to TRBJ1-3; no firm D call. Trimming stripped 4 bases from V and 0 bases from J, with 19 bases between. Germline CDR1 and CDR2: MGHRA and YSYEKL. CDR3 length: 18 amino acids. The CDR3 DNA is TGCGCCAGCAGCCGTCATGCAGGCAGTCAGAGCTCTGGAAACACCATATATTTT. It yields the protein CASSRHAGSQSSGNTIYF.

The rearrangement links TRBV7-7 to TRBJ2-3, with TRBD1 matching 10 bases. CDR1 SSHAT and CDR2 FNYEAQ come from the germline V gene (reference sequence). The CDR3 sequence is 15 residues long. The V gene end was trimmed by 3 bases and the J gene end by 3 bases; junction bases not matched to a gene: 3. The CDR3 nucleotides are TGTGCCAGCAGCTTGGGGACAGGGGTGACAGATACGCAGTATTTT. This gives the protein CASSLGTGVTDTQYF.

This chain connects TRBV9 to TRBJ1-1; 7 bases match TRBD1. In germline, CDR1 is SGDLS, CDR2 YYNGEE. The CDR3 consists of 15 residues. J lost 4 bases, V lost 0 bases, and 6 bases had no gene match. As DNA, the CDR3 is TGTGCCAGCAGCGTAGAAAAAGGGGGCCCCACTGAAGCTTTCTTT. It is translated as CASSVEKGGPTEAFF.

The CDR3 DNA sequence: TGTGCCAGCAGCGTCCGGGGAGCCTACATGAACACTGAAGCTTTCTTT. Translated, it gives CASSVRGAYMNTEAFF. The rearrangement joins TRBV9 to TRBJ1-1; D unclear. V lost 2 bases and J lost 0, with 14 bases in between. CDR1 and CDR2 (germline): SGDLS, YYNGEE. The CDR3 has 16 amino acids.

The chain employs TRBV29-1 and TRBJ2-7; tentatively, D is TRBD1 (7 bases). The CDR3 spans 14 residues. The germline V and J ends were trimmed by 6 bases and 3 bases, with 18 bases remaining between them. The germline CDR1 and CDR2 sequences are SQVTM and ANQGSEA. The chain's CDR3 is CSVQGGTEGYEQYF. The CDR3, as DNA: TGCAGCGTCCAAGGGGGGACAGAGGGCTACGAGCAGTACTTC.

This clone showed up just a few times. The chain has TRBV18 and TRBJ2-7; 7 nucleotides match TRBD2. This CDR3 comprises 13 residues. J gave up 0 bases and V 4 bases, and 0 bases lay outside the gene matches. CDR1 is KGHSH, CDR2 LQKENI, per germline. The CDR3 here is CASSRGGSYEQYV. The CDR3 nucleotides read TGTGCCAGCTCACGCGGGGGCTCCTACGAGCAGTACGTC.

The chain has TRBV7-2 and TRBJ1-2; D might be TRBD1 (5 bases). Germline CDR1 reads SGHTA; CDR2 reads FQGNSA. The CDR3 has 14 residues. V lost 1 base and J 3 bases, leaving 9 bases between the germline ends. CDR3 sequence (DNA): TGTGCCAGCAGCTTAGTTGGAGGGGACTATGGCTACACCTTC. The encoded protein is CASSLVGGDYGYTF.

This clone came up a few times. Its ends do not fully match the called genes, so a read error is possible. J is TRBJ2-6 and V is TRBV4-3; D is perhaps TRBD1 (6 bases). From germline, CDR1 is LGHNA and CDR2 YSLEER. The CDR3 length is 16 residues. Here the CDR3 reads CASSLETGSGANGLTF. CDR3 nucleotide sequence: TGCGCCAGCAGCCTAGAGACAGGCTCTGGGGCCAACGGCCTGACTTTC.

J is TRBJ2-2 and V is TRBV7-9; D possibly corresponds to TRBD2 (6 bases). Germline CDR1 and CDR2: SEHNR and FQNEAQ (reference sequence). The V and J ends lost 4 bases and 6 bases respectively, with 15 bases between them. The CDR3 covers 15 residues. This chain's CDR3 is CASSSHGSVAGELFF. The CDR3 nucleotides read TGTGCCAGCAGCTCCCACGGGAGTGTGGCCGGGGAGCTGTTTTTT.

The V and J genes are TRBV10-3 and TRBJ2-1, with D possibly being TRBD2 (6 bases). The CDR3 is made up of 16 amino acids. Germline lookup yields CDR1 ENHRY and CDR2 SYGVKD. The V and J ends lost 3 bases and 0 bases respectively, with 12 bases between them. The CDR3 DNA is TGTGCCATCAGTGATGTGTCGGGAGCCTCCTACAATGAGCAGTTCTTC. Its protein is CAISDVSGASYNEQFF.

With regard to this clone: The junction does not match germline at one end; this may be a read error. Other nucleotide sequences from this sample produce the same CDR3. The chain carries TRBV6-1 and TRBJ1-2; TRBD1 might be the D (6 bases). CDR1 and CDR2 (germline): MNHNS, SASEGT. The CDR3 has 12 residues. Here the CDR3 DNA reads TGCGCCAGCAACCTGGGGGGGGGCGGCTACACCTTC. Translated, it gives CASNLGGGGYTF.

The V call is TRBV25-1, the J call TRBJ2-1, with 7 nucleotides matching TRBD2. Unmatched junction bases numbered 7, after V lost 2 bases and J lost 3 bases. Germline-derived CDR1 and CDR2 are MGHDK and SYGVNS. This CDR3 region has 16 residues. CDR3 coding DNA: TGTGCCAGCAGTGAACGGCCCGGGACTATCTACAATGAGCAGTTCTTC. Amino acids: CASSERPGTIYNEQFF.

In this sample, this clone turned up a few times. The chain carries TRBV2 and TRBJ1-4; D ambiguous. The germline gives CDR1 SNHLY, CDR2 FYNNEI. V shed 5 bases and J shed 4 bases, with 11 bases lying between them. The CDR3 consists of 14 residues. DNA of the CDR3: TGTGCCAGCAGTCCCGAGGAGTTTAATGAAAAACTGTTTTTT. Translating gives CASSPEEFNEKLFF.